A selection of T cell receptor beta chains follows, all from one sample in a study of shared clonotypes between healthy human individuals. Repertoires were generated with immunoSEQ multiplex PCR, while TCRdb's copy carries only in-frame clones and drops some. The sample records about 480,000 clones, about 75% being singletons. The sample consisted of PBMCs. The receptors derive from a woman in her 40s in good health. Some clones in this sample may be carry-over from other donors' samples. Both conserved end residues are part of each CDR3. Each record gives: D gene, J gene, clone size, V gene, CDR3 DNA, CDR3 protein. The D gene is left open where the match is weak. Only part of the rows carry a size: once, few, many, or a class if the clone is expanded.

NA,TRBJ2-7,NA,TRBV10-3,TGTGCCATCAGTGAGGGAGGGGCCTGGCCCCGGCACTACGAGCAGTACTTC,CAISEGGAWPRHYEQYF
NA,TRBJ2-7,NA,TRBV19,TGTGCCAGTAGTATTGGTCGGGGAATAGGATACGAGCAGTACTTC,CASSIGRGIGYEQYF
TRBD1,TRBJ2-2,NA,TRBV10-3,TGTGCCATCAGGAGACAGGGAGCGAACACCGGGGAGCTGTTTTTT,CAIRRQGANTGELFF
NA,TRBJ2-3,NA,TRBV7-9,TGTGCCAGCAGCTCGGCTAGTAGGACAGATACGCAGTATTTT,CASSSASRTDTQYF
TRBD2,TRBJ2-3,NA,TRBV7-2,TGTGCCAGCAGCCCATCTTACGGACTAGCGGGGACGCAGTATTTT,CASSPSYGLAGTQYF
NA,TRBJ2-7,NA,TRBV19,TGTGCCAGTAGTATTAGGGGGGACGGCGAGCAGTACTTC,CASSIRGDGEQYF
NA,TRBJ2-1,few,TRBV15,TGTGCCACCAGAAAGGGTCGGAATGAGCAGTTCTTC,CATRKGRNEQFF
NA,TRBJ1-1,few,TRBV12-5,TGTGCTAGTGGTCCAGACAGGTACACTGAAGCTTTCTTT,CASGPDRYTEAFF
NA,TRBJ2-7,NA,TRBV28,TGTGCCAGCAGTTTAAGTCAGGGGACCTACGAGCAGTACTTC,CASSLSQGTYEQYF
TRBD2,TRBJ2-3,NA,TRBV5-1,TGCGCCAGCAGCTTGGAAGCTAGCGGGAGCACAGATACGCAGTATTTT,CASSLEASGSTDTQYF
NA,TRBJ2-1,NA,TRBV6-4,TGTGCCAGCAGTCGCAGGGAAGGCGATGAGCAGTTCTTC,CASSRREGDEQFF
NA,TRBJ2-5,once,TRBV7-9,TGTGCCAGCAGCTTAGAGTGGTGGAGGGTGGAGACCCAGTACTTC,CASSLEWWRVETQYF
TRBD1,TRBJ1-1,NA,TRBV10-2,TGCGCCAGCAGTGGGACAGGGGGTTTTTCTGACACTGAAGCTTTCTTT,CASSGTGGFSDTEAFF
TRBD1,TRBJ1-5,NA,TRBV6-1,TGTGCCAGCAGTTCATTCCAGACAGGGTATCAGCCCCAGCATTTT,CASSSFQTGYQPQHF
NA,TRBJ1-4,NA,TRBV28,TGTGCCAGCAGCCCCCCAAGGGGGGGGCTCCCAGAAAAACTGTTTTTT,CASSPPRGGLPEKLFF
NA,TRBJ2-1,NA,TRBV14,TGTGCCAGCAGCCCCACCACCGGGGGCCCAGCTTACAATGAGCAGTTCTTC,CASSPTTGGPAYNEQFF
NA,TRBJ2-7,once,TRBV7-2,TGTGCCAGCAGCTTAGACTCGGCCACTTACGAGCAGTACTTC,CASSLDSATYEQYF
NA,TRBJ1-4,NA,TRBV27,TGTGCCAGCAGTGCATGGCAGGAGGGGTTAGTTGCAACTAATGAAAAACTGTTTTTT,CASSAWQEGLVATNEKLFF
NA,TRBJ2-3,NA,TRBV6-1,TGTGCCAGCAGCGGACAGCACTCCCAGTATTTT,CASSGQHSQYF
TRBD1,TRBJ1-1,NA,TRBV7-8,TGTGCCAGCAGCTCAAGACAGGGATTGGTCACTGAAGCTTTCTTT,CASSSRQGLVTEAFF
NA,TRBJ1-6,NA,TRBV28,TGTGCCAGCACCTCGGGCGATTCACCCCTCCACTTT,CASTSGDSPLHF
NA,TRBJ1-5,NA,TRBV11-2,TGTGCCAGCAGCTTAGATGGCTCGGGTGGTCAGCCCCAGCATTTT,CASSLDGSGGQPQHF
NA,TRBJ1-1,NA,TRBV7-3,TGTGCCAGCAGCATCAACAGGGACACTGAAGCTTTCTTT,CASSINRDTEAFF
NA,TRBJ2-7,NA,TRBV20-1,TGCAGTGCTGGCGGCCACTACGAGCAGTACTTC,CSAGGHYEQYF
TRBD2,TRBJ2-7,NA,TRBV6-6,TGTGCCAGCAGTTCTCTAGCGGGAGCCATGGCCGAGCAGTACTTC,CASSSLAGAMAEQYF
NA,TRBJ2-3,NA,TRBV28,TGTGCCAGCAGTTTAAGGGACTTGCAGTATTTT,CASSLRDLQYF
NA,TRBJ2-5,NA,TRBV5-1,TGCGCCAGCAGCCCGGGGGACTACCAAGAGACCCAGTACTTC,CASSPGDYQETQYF
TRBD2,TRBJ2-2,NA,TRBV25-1,TGTGCCACTCAGACAGCGGGGGCCGGGGAGCTGTTTTTT,CATQTAGAGELFF
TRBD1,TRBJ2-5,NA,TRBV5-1,TGCGCCAGCAGTATTTCCGGGACAGAAGAGACCCAGTACTTC,CASSISGTEETQYF
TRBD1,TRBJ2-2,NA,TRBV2,TGTGCCAGCAGTCCAGACAGGGGTTCCCGTGTCACCGGGGAGCTGTTTTTT,CASSPDRGSRVTGELFF
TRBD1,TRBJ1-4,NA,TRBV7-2,TGTGCCAGCAGCCCCCGACAGGGGGAGTATGAAAAACTGTTTTTT,CASSPRQGEYEKLFF
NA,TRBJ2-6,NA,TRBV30,TGTGCCTGGAGTGTAGGAGGGGCCAACGTCCTGACTTTC,CAWSVGGANVLTF
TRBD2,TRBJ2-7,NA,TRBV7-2,TGTGCCAGCAGCCCTTCAAGCGGGAGTCAGTACGAGCAGTACTTC,CASSPSSGSQYEQYF
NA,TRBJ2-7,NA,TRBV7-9,TGTGCCAGCAGCTTAGAATCAGGAGAGGCCTACGAGCAGTACTTC,CASSLESGEAYEQYF
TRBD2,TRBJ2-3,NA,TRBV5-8,TGTGCCAGCAGCTCTGGACTAGCGACAGATACGCAGTATTTT,CASSSGLATDTQYF
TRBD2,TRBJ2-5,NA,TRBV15,TGTGCCACCGAAGTTGGGGGGGGGCAAGAGACCCAGTACTTC,CATEVGGGQETQYF
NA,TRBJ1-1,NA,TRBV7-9,TGTGCCAGCAGCTTAGATCGGGGAGCTGAAGCTTTCTTT,CASSLDRGAEAFF
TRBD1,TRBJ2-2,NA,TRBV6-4,TGTGCCAGCAGTCGGGACAGGGGGAACACCGGGGAGCTGTTTTTT,CASSRDRGNTGELFF